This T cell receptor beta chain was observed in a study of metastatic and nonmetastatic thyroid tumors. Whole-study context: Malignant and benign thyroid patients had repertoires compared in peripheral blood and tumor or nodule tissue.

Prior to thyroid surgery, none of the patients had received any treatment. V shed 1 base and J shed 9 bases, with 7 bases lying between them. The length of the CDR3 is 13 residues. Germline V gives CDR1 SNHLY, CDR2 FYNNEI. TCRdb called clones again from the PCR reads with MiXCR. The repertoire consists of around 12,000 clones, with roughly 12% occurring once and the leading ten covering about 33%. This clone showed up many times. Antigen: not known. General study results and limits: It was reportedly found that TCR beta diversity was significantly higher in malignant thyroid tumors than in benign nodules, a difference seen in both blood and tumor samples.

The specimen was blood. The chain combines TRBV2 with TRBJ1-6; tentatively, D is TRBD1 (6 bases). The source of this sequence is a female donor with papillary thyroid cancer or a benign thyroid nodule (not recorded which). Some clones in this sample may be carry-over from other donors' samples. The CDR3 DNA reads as TGTGCCAGCAGTGAAGGAGGGGGTTCACCCCTCCACTTT. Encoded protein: CASSEGGGSPLHF. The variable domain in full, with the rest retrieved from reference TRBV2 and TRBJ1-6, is EPEVTQTPSHQVTQMGQEVILRCVPISNHLYFYWYRQILGQKVEFLVSFYNNEISEKSEIFDDQFSVERPDGSNFTLKIRSTKLEDSAMYFCASSEGGGSPLHFGNGTRLTVT.